This TCR beta chain derives from a study of shared clonotypes between healthy human individuals. Original processing methods: Filtering differed since immunoSEQ provided only junctions, with no quality scores. Libraries were prepared by immunoSEQ multiplex PCR; TCRdb keeps only in-frame clonotypes and omits some of them. V, J and clone size are those of that table, while D and trimming were read from the DNA. In the table there are hundreds of thousands of clones, over 65% of which are singletons. This clone was detected a few times. The antigen remains unidentified. The study's findings and limits: Though the depth was large, rarefaction showed that sorted-subset sequencing was incomplete. Lower generation probabilities were found for non-shared clonotypes than for those shared by all four donors.

The germline CDR1 and CDR2 sequences are LGHNA and YSLEER. This CDR3 comprises 15 residues. The junction had 4 bases not matched to a gene; V was cut back by 5 bases and J by 1 base. Participating donors were healthy, HIV-negative adults free of recent acute infections or vaccinations. The V and J genes are TRBV4-3 and TRBJ2-2; the match to TRBD1 covers 7 bases. This clonotype originated in a man aged 25 to 40 in good health. The material sequenced was memory CD4+ T cells sorted from blood. Subset specified: CD45RA-negative fraction. The CDR3 DNA reads as TGCGCCAGCAGCGTCCGGGACAGGAACACCGGGGAGCTGTTTTTT. This codes for CASSVRDRNTGELFF.